The next 21 T cell receptor beta chains were all read from a single sample in a study of cytomegalovirus exposure and HLA in healthy donors. PCR amplification relied on 60 Vbeta primers (plus 13 Jbeta primers). TCRdb keeps only in-frame clones here, not all; method: immunoSEQ multiplex PCR. The table has about 180,000 clones, around three quarters seen once. Sequenced material: PBMCs. The receptors come from a woman between 40 and 50 years old in good health and CMV-seronegative.

The rearrangement links TRBV7-9 to TRBJ2-1; D remains unclear. Trimming removed 5 bases at V and 4 bases at J, with 15 bases between. Per the germline V gene, CDR1 is SEHNR and CDR2 is FQNEAQ (reference sequence). The CDR3 length is 15 residues. CDR3 DNA: TGTGCCAGCAGCATAGACACCCTGACATACAATGAGCAGTTCTTC. Translated, it gives CASSIDTLTYNEQFF.

This chain links TRBV30 with TRBJ2-5, with a possible D match to TRBD2 (5 bases). CDR1 and CDR2 from the germline V gene are GTSNPN and SVGIG (reference sequence). Trimming took 2 bases from V and 5 from J, leaving 6 bases between them. The CDR3 consists of 11 residues. CDR3 sequence (DNA): TGTGCCTGGAGTAGAGGGGAGACCCAGTACTTC. This translates into CAWSRGETQYF. Full variable domain (remainder filled in from reference TRBV30 and TRBJ2-5): SQTIHQWPATLVQPVGSPLSLECTVEGTSNPNLYWYRQAAGRGLQLLFYSVGIGQISSEVPQNLSASRPQDRQFILSSKKLLLSDSGFYLCAWSRGETQYFGPGTRLLVL.

The chain carries TRBV5-6 and TRBJ1-2; TRBD1 matches at 11 bases. The CDR3 sequence is 14 residues long. The trim removed 4 bases at V and 6 bases at J, leaving 5 bases unmatched. CDR1 and CDR2 from the germline V gene are SGHDT and YYEEEE. This CDR3 is CASSRGQGADGYTF. The CDR3 DNA is TGTGCCAGCAGCCGCGGACAGGGGGCTGATGGCTACACCTTC.

The genes are TRBV5-1 and TRBJ1-1; D uncertain. The CDR3 runs to 14 residues. Trimming left V 2 bases short and J 1 base short, with 9 bases between. Germline lookup yields CDR1 SGHRS and CDR2 YFSETQ. The DNA for the CDR3 is TGCGCCAGCAGCTTCAGGTCTGAGAACACTGAAGCTTTCTTT. This encodes CASSFRSENTEAFF.

The chain links TRBV5-4 to TRBJ2-1, with D hard to call. Germline V gives CDR1 SGHNT, CDR2 YYREEE (reference sequence). V was pared by 1 base and J by 6 bases, with 11 bases between. This CDR3 contains 14 residues. The CDR3 protein is CASSLYAASNEQFF. CDR3 coding DNA: TGTGCCAGCAGCTTGTACGCGGCTTCCAATGAGCAGTTCTTC.

This chain uses TRBV5-3 with TRBJ1-1, with D perhaps TRBD1 (5 bases). TRBV5-3 is an open reading frame whose function is uncertain. V was clipped by 4 bases and J by 0 bases, with 16 bases between them. The CDR3 loop spans 16 amino acids. The CDR3 protein is CARSTLGGRVNTEAFF. CDR3 in DNA: TGTGCCAGAAGCACCCTGGGGGGGAGAGTGAACACTGAAGCTTTCTTT.

The chain carries TRBV5-6 and TRBJ2-5; 14 bases are a match to TRBD2. With V trimmed by 2 bases and J by 5 bases, 5 bases remained unmatched. The CDR3 covers 16 residues. The germline CDR1 and CDR2 sequences are SGHDT and YYEEEE. The CDR3 region is CASSFEGLAGAETQYF. The CDR3 bases are TGTGCCAGCAGCTTCGAGGGACTAGCGGGGGCGGAGACCCAGTACTTC.

The CDR3 here is CASSPVGLLYEQYF. In DNA form, the CDR3 reads TGTGCCAGCAGCCCAGTGGGACTACTATACGAGCAGTACTTC. The V and J genes are TRBV5-6 and TRBJ2-7, with 7 positions matching TRBD2. CDR3 length: 14 residues. Germline V gene data show CDR1 as SGHDT and CDR2 as YYEEEE. J lost 4 bases, V lost 4 bases, and 8 bases had no gene match.

This clone was seen a handful of times. This chain connects TRBV6-1 to TRBJ1-4; TRBD1 agrees at 9 bases. Trimming at V came to 5 bases and at J to 7 bases, leaving 5 bases not matched to a gene. This CDR3 comprises 14 residues. The germline V gene has CDR1 MNHNS and CDR2 SASEGT. CDR3 protein: CASSTQGAREKLFF. In nucleotides, the CDR3 is TGTGCCAGCAGTACACAGGGGGCGCGTGAAAAACTGTTTTTT.

The V and J genes are TRBV11-1 and TRBJ1-1, with 8 bases matching TRBD1. The germline V gene encodes CDR1 SGHAT and CDR2 FQDESV (reference sequence). The CDR3 runs to 16 residues. Germline trimming cut 6 bases from V and 1 base from J; bases unmatched to any gene: 10. The CDR3, as DNA: TGTGCCAGCAGGCGGGAACTGGGACAGGAGAACACTGAAGCTTTCTTT. This encodes CASRRELGQENTEAFF.

The chain carries TRBV9 and TRBJ1-1, with D perhaps TRBD1 (6 bases). CDR3 length equals 14 residues. Germline V gives CDR1 SGDLS, CDR2 YYNGEE. The V and J ends lost 4 bases and 0 bases respectively, with 10 bases between them. The CDR3 sequence is CASSTRDMNTEAFF. In DNA form, the CDR3 reads TGTGCCAGCAGCACCAGGGACATGAACACTGAAGCTTTCTTT.

The chain recombines TRBV7-9 with TRBJ2-7, with D perhaps matching TRBD1 (6 bases). There are 13 residues in the CDR3. The V gene's germline CDR1 is SEHNR and CDR2 FQNEAQ (reference sequence). The V and J ends lost 5 bases and 1 base respectively, with 9 bases between them. The CDR3 here is CASSPGTSYEQYF. Written as DNA, the CDR3 is TGTGCCAGCAGCCCTGGGACATCCTACGAGCAGTACTTC.

This chain links TRBV2 with TRBJ1-3; D ambiguous. CDR1 and CDR2 (germline): SNHLY, FYNNEI. The ends were cut back, 3 bases at V and 0 bases at J, with 12 bases in the middle. The CDR3 extends over 16 amino acids. CDR3 DNA sequence: TGTGCCAGCAGTGAGCTTAGCGTCATCTCTGGAAACACCATATATTTT. This sequence encodes CASSELSVISGNTIYF. Variable domain in full (rest from reference TRBV2 and TRBJ1-3): EPEVTQTPSHQVTQMGQEVILRCVPISNHLYFYWYRQILGQKVEFLVSFYNNEISEKSEIFDDQFSVERPDGSNFTLKIRSTKLEDSAMYFCASSELSVISGNTIYFGEGSWLTVV.

In DNA form, the CDR3 reads TGCGCCAGCAGCCCAGGACTACTCGGGGCCAAAAACATTCAGTACTTC. Translation: CASSPGLLGAKNIQYF. V and J are TRBV4-1 and TRBJ2-4; weak D call: TRBD2 (6 bases). The CDR3 length is 16 residues. The V end lost 4 bases, the J end lost 1 base, and 14 bases lay between the germline ends. The germline CDR1 and CDR2 sequences are MGHRA and YSYEKL.

V and J are TRBV18 and TRBJ2-5; weak D call: TRBD2 (6 bases). CDR3 length equals 16 residues. Germline V gene data show CDR1 as KGHSH and CDR2 as LQKENI. Between the trimmed V and J ends, which lost 1 base and 5 bases, there was a span of 17 bases. CDR3 sequence (DNA): TGTGCCAGCTCACCACTCCACAGCCCAGGAGGGGAGACCCAGTACTTC. Translation: CASSPLHSPGGETQYF.

This clone was detected once. V and J are TRBV11-3 and TRBJ1-1; D gene uncertain. V was cut by 0 bases and J by 1 base, with 9 bases left in between. Germline-derived CDR1 and CDR2 are SGHNT and YENEEA. This CDR3 is built from 15 residues. The CDR3 DNA follows: TGTGCCAGCAGCTTAGATGGAGGTCGGAACACTGAAGCTTTCTTT. It specifies CASSLDGGRNTEAFF.

This clone was observed a single time. The chain has TRBV28 and TRBJ1-1; TRBD1 agrees at 10 bases. The CDR3 is made up of 14 amino acids. V shed 5 bases and J 4 bases; nucleotides not matched to a gene: 4. Germline CDR1 and CDR2: MDHEN and SYDVKM. CDR3 sequence reads: CASSPWTGGTEAFF. The CDR3 region has the DNA TGTGCCAGCAGTCCTTGGACAGGGGGCACTGAAGCTTTCTTT.

This chain joins TRBV5-1 and TRBJ2-2, with D possibly matching TRBD2 (6 bases). V was clipped by 4 bases and J by 8 bases, with 12 bases between them. There are 13 residues in the CDR3. The germline V gene encodes CDR1 SGHRS and CDR2 YFSETQ. In DNA form, the CDR3 reads TGCGCCAGCAGCAACCGGGGAGGAGGGGAGCTGTTTTTT. Amino acid sequence: CASSNRGGGELFF.

The rearrangement joins TRBV19 to TRBJ1-5; TRBD1 might be the D (5 bases). Looked up from germline, CDR1 is LNHDA and CDR2 is SQIVND (reference sequence). V lost 5 bases and J lost 5, with 10 bases in between. This CDR3 is built from 13 residues. The CDR3: CASSPRAYQPQHF. As DNA, the CDR3 is TGTGCCAGTAGTCCCAGGGCCTATCAGCCCCAGCATTTT.

J is TRBJ2-2 and V is TRBV21-1; the D segment call TRBD2 is taken from the table without a DNA check. TRBV21-1 is a pseudogene segment. This CDR3 has 17 residues. The CDR3 nucleotides are TGTGCCAGCAGCAAAACGAGGGGGGGGTCTAGCACCGGGGAGCTGTTTTTT. Its translation is CASSKTRGGSSTGELFF.

The chain couples TRBV6-1 to TRBJ1-2; D not certain. Trimming stripped 1 base from V and 5 bases from J, with 8 bases between. This CDR3 is built from 13 residues. Germline CDR1 is MNHNS and CDR2 is SASEGT. DNA of the CDR3: TGTGCCAGCAGTGAAGAGCGGGGATATGGCTACACCTTC. Translation: CASSEERGYGYTF.